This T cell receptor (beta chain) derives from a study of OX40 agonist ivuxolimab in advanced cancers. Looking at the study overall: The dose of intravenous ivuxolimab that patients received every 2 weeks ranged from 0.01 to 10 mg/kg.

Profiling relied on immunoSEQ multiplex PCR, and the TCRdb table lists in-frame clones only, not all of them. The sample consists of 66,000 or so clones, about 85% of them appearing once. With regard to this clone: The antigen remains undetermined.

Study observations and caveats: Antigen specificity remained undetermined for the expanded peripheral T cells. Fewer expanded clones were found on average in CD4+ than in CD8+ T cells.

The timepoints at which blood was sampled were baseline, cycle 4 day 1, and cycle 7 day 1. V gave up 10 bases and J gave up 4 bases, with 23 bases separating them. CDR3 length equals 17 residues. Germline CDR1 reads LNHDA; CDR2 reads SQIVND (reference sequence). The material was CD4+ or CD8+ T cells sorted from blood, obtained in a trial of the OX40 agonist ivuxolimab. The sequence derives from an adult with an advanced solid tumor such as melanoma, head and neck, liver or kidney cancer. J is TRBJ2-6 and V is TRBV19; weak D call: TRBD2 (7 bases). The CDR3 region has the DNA TGTGCCACTCAAGGGGGGGTCTTTACGGGAGGGGCCAACGTCCTGACTTTC. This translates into CATQGGVFTGGANVLTF. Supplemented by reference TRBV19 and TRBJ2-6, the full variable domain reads DGGITQSPKYLFRKEGQNVTLSCEQNLNHDAMYWYRQDPGQGLRLIYYSQIVNDFQKGDIAEGYSVSREKKESFPLTVTSAQKNPTAFYLCATQGGVFTGGANVLTFGAGSRLTVL.